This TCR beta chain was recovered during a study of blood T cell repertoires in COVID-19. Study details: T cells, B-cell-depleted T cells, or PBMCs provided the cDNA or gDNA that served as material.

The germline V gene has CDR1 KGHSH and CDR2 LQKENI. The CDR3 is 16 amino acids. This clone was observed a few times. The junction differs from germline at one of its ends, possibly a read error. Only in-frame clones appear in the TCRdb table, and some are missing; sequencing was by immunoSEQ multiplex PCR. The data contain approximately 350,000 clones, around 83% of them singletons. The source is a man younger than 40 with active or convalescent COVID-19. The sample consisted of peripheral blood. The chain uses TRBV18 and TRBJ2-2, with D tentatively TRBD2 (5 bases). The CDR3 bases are TGTGCCAGCTTACCACAACTGGGGAGTCGCACCGGGGAGCTGTTTTTT. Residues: CASLPQLGSRTGELFF.